This entry lists 8 T cell receptor beta chains sequenced from one sample in a study of shared clonotypes between healthy human individuals. Clones were sequenced by immunoSEQ multiplex PCR, and TCRdb holds only the in-frame ones, with some missing. The repertoire holds around 1,900,000 clones, with just over 90% as singletons. The naive CD8 fraction comprised CD45RO-negative cells positively selected for CCR7 and excluded terminally differentiated effector memory CD45RA+ cells. The sequencing sample was made of naive CD8+ T cells from PBMCs. These receptor sequences come from a man younger than 35 in good health. Some clones in this sample may be carry-over from other donors' samples.

V usage is TRBV5-1 and J usage is TRBJ1-1; D unresolved. The CDR3 is made up of 15 amino acids. Germline-derived CDR1 and CDR2 are SGHRS and YFSETQ. Trimming shortened V by 3 bases and J by 4 bases, and 16 bases separated the two germline ends. Here the CDR3 DNA reads TGCGCCAGCAGCTCAATTCGCGATGGGGTCACTGAAGCTTTCTTT. As protein: CASSSIRDGVTEAFF.

This clone was observed a few times. The chain carries TRBV7-9 and TRBJ1-4; no clear D. The CDR3 is 13 amino acids. V was trimmed by 7 bases and J by 7 bases, leaving 13 bases between them. The germline gives CDR1 SEHNR, CDR2 FQNEAQ (reference sequence). The CDR3 coding sequence is TGTGCCAGCACCTATTCTCGGGGTGAAAAACTGTTTTTT. Protein product: CASTYSRGEKLFF.

The V gene is TRBV29-1, the J gene TRBJ2-1, with TRBD2 identical over 8 bases. The CDR3 contains 15 residues. The junction had 8 bases not matched to a gene; V was cut back by 2 bases and J by 5 bases. Per the germline V gene, CDR1 is SQVTM and CDR2 is ANQGSEA. The CDR3 coding sequence is TGCAGCGTTGAATTTGTCGGGAGGGCCCACAATGAGCAGTTCTTC. Residues: CSVEFVGRAHNEQFF.

Note on this clone: The sample has other DNA sequences that encode this CDR3 too. The chain links TRBV6-5 to TRBJ2-7; D possibly corresponds to TRBD1 (6 bases). The V end lost 2 bases, the J end lost 0 bases, and 8 bases lay between the germline ends. This CDR3 contains 14 residues. Germline CDR1 MNHEY, CDR2 SVGAGI. CDR3 DNA: TGTGCCAGCAGTTACGTGGACAGCTCCTACGAGCAGTACTTC. Amino acid sequence: CASSYVDSSYEQYF.

The V and J genes are TRBV15 and TRBJ2-1; D possibly corresponds to TRBD1 (5 bases). V was clipped by 1 base and J by 9 bases, with 25 bases between them. The CDR3 runs to 18 residues. The germline V gene encodes CDR1 LNHNV and CDR2 YYDKDF (reference sequence). CDR3 in DNA: TGTGCCACCAGCAGAGGACTCATACTTTCTCTGCGTAGGGGTGAGCAGTTCTTC. Translated: CATSRGLILSLRRGEQFF.

The chain employs TRBV6-6 and TRBJ2-7; 7 bases are shared with TRBD2. The germline V gene encodes CDR1 MNHNY and CDR2 SVGAGI (reference sequence). The CDR3 runs to 14 residues. Trimming took 10 bases from V and 1 from J; bases not matched to a gene: 10. The CDR3 sequence: CATTERDESYEQYF. The CDR3 DNA reads TGTGCCACAACGGAGCGGGATGAGTCCTACGAGCAGTACTTC.

The chain has TRBV28 and TRBJ2-3, with 7 nucleotides matching TRBD2. The ends lost 2 bases at V and 0 bases at J; junction bases unmatched: 11. The CDR3 contains 18 residues. The germline V gene has CDR1 MDHEN and CDR2 SYDVKM. CDR3 loop: CASSLGPGEGISTDTQYF. For the CDR3, the DNA is TGTGCCAGCAGTTTAGGCCCGGGGGAGGGAATTAGCACAGATACGCAGTATTTT.

V usage is TRBV27 and J usage is TRBJ1-1, with unresolved D. V lost 2 bases, J lost 5 bases, and 12 bases lay in between. The CDR3 loop spans 14 amino acids. Germline V gene data show CDR1 as MNHEY and CDR2 as SMNVEV (reference sequence). The CDR3: CASSLGSGYTEAFF. DNA for the CDR3: TGTGCCAGCAGTTTAGGGAGCGGGTATACTGAAGCTTTCTTT.